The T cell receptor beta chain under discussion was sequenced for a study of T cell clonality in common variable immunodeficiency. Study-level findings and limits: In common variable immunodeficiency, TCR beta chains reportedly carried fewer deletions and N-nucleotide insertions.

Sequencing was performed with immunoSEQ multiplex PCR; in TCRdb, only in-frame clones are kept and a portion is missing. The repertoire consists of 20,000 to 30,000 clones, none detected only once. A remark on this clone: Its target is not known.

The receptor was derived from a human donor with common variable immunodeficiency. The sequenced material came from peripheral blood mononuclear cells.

This CDR3 is CASSVSSGAYITDTQYF. Incomplete CDR3 DNA: TGTGCCAGTAGTGTGAGTAGCGGGGCTTACATCACAGATACG. The chain carries TRBV19 and TRBJ2-3, with 8 bases lining up with TRBD2. The CDR3 is cut off 3 residues early in the read; its end comes from the germline J gene. V lost 5 bases to trimming and J lost 2 bases; unmatched junction nucleotides: 12. The CDR3 has 17 residues. Germline loops: CDR1 LNHDA, CDR2 SQIVND (reference sequence).